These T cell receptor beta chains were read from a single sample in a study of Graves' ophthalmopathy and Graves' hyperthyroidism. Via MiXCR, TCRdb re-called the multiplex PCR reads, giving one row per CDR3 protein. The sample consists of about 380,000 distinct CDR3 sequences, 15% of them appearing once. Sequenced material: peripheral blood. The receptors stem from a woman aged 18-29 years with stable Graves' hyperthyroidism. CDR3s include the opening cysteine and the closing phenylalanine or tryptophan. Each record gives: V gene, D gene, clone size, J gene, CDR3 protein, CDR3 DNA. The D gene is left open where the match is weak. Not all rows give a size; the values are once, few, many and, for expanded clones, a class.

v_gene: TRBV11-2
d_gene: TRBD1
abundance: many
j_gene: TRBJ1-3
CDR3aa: CASSSSSQGARNTIYF
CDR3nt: TGTGCCAGCAGCTCTTCCTCACAGGGGGCGAGAAACACCATATATTTT

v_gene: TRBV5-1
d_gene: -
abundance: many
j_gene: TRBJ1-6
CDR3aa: CASSRGTSYNSPLHF
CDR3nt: TGCGCCAGCAGTCGCGGGACATCGTATAATTCACCCCTCCACTTT

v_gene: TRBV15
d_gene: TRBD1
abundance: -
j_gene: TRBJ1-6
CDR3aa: CATSREGGTGGGNSPLHF
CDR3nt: TGTGCCACCAGCAGAGAAGGAGGGACAGGGGGCGGGAATTCACCCCTCCACTTT

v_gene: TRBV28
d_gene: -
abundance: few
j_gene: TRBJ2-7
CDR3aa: CASSLPGRFYEQYF
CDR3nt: TGTGCCAGCAGTTTGCCGGGACGATTCTACGAGCAGTACTTC

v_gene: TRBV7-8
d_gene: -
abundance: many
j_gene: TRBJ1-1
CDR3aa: CASSETRRPGNTEAFF
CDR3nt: TGTGCCAGCAGCGAGACCCGTAGGCCGGGGAACACTGAAGCTTTCTTT

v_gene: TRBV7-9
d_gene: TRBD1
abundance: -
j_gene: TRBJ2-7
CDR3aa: CASGPAGGARYF
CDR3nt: TGTGCCAGCGGCCCGGCAGGGGGCGCGCGGTACTTC

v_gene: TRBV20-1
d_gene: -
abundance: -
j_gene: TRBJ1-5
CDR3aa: CSARSPHQPQHF
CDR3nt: TGCAGTGCTAGATCTCCACATCAGCCCCAGCATTTT

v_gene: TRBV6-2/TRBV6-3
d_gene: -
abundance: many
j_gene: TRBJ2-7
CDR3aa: CASSSPGIPYEQYF
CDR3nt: TGTGCCAGCAGTTCGCCAGGGATCCCCTACGAGCAGTACTTC

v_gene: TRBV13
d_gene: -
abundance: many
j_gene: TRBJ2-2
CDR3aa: CASSREGGTTGELFF
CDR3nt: TGTGCCAGCAGTCGAGAAGGCGGAACCACCGGGGAGCTGTTTTTT

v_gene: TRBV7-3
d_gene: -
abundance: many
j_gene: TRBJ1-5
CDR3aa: CASSLIYQGTSNQPQHF
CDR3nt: TGTGCCAGCAGCTTAATATACCAGGGGACAAGCAATCAGCCCCAGCATTTT

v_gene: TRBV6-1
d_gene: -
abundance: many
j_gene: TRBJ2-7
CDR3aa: CASSPKGHEQYF
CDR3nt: TGTGCCAGCAGCCCCAAGGGGCACGAGCAGTACTTC

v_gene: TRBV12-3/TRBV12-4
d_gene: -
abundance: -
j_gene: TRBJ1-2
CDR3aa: CASSLGTLTFYGYTF
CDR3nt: TGTGCCAGCAGTTTGGGGACTCTTACTTTCTATGGCTACACCTTC

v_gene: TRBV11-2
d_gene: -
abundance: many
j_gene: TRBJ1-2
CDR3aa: CASSLETNYGYTF
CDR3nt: TGTGCCAGCAGCTTAGAGACAAACTATGGCTACACCTTC

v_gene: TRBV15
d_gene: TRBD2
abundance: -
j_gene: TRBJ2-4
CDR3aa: CATSGGDIKYF
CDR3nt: TGTGCCACCTCGGGGGGGGACATTAAGTACTTC

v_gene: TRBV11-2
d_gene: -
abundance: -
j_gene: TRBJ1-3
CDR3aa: CASSSWDRNSGNTIYF
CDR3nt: TGTGCCAGCAGCTCCTGGGACCGCAACTCTGGAAACACCATATATTTT

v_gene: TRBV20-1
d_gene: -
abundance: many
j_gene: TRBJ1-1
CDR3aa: CSAPLRRPMNTEAFF
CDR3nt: TGCAGTGCACCTCTACGACGGCCCATGAACACTGAAGCTTTCTTT

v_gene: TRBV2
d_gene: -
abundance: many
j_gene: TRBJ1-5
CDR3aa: CASSDGQASNQPQHF
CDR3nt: TGTGCCAGCAGCGACGGGCAGGCTAGCAATCAGCCCCAGCATTTT

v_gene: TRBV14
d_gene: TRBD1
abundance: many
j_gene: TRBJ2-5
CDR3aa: CASSQLNRGRETQYF
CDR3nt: TGTGCCAGCAGCCAACTAAACAGGGGACGGGAGACCCAGTACTTC

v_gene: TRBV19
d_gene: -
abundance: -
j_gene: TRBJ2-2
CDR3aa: CASSIMRSGELFF
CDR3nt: TGTGCCAGTAGTATAATGAGGTCCGGGGAGCTGTTTTTT

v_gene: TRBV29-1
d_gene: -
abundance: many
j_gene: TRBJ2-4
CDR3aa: CSVRVLAKNIQYF
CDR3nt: TGCAGCGTTAGAGTGCTAGCCAAAAACATTCAGTACTTC

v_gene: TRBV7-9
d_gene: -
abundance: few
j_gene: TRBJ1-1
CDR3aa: CASSKFSNTEAFF
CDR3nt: TGTGCCAGCAGCAAGTTTTCGAACACTGAAGCTTTCTTT

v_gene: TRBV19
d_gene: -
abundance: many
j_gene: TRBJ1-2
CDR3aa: CASSILWESTNYGYTF
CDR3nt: TGTGCCAGTAGTATCCTTTGGGAATCCACCAACTATGGCTACACCTTC

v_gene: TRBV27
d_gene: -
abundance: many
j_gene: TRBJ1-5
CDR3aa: CASRRLGNQPQHF
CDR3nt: TGTGCCAGCAGACGGCTGGGGAATCAGCCCCAGCATTTT

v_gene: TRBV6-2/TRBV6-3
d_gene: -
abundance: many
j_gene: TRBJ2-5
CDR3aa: CASSFFTGQETQYF
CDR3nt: TGTGCCAGCAGTTTCTTTACAGGACAAGAGACCCAGTACTTC

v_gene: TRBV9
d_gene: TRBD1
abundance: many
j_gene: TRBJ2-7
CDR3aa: CASSASGTVNEQYF
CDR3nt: TGTGCCAGCAGCGCCTCCGGGACAGTAAACGAGCAGTACTTC

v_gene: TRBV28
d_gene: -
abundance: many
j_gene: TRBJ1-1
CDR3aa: CASSLPGTAGRTEAFF
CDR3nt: TGTGCCAGCAGTTTACCCGGGACGGCAGGGAGGACTGAAGCTTTCTTT

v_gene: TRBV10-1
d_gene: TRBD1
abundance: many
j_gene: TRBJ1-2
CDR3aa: CASSPDRESGYTF
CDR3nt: TGCGCCAGCAGTCCGGACAGGGAAAGTGGCTACACCTTC

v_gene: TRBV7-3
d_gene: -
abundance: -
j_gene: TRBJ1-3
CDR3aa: CASSFGPSSSGNTIYF
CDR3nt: TGTGCCAGCAGCTTTGGGCCGTCAAGCTCTGGAAACACCATATATTTT

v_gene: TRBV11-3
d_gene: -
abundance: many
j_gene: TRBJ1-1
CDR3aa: CASSLRGSMNTEAFF
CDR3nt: TGTGCCAGCAGCTTGAGGGGATCAATGAACACTGAAGCTTTCTTT

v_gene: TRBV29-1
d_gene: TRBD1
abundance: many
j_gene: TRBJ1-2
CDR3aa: CSVAVGQGWDYGYTF
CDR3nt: TGCAGCGTCGCCGTGGGACAGGGGTGGGACTATGGCTACACCTTC

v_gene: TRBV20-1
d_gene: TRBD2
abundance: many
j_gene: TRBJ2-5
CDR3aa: CSAPPPGLAGHYQETQYF
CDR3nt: TGCAGTGCCCCCCCCCCGGGACTAGCGGGGCATTACCAAGAGACCCAGTACTTC

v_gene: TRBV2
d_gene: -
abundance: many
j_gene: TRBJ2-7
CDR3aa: CASSGERGYEQYF
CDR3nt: TGTGCCAGCAGTGGGGAACGAGGATACGAACAGTACTTC

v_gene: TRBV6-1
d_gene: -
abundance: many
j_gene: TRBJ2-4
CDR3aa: CASSPRQAAGIQYF
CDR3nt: TGTGCCAGCAGTCCCCGGCAGGCCGCCGGCATTCAGTACTTC

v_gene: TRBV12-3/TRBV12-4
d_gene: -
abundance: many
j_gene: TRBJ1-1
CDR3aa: CASSSDFYTEAFF
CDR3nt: TGTGCCAGCAGTTCGGACTTCTACACTGAAGCTTTCTTT

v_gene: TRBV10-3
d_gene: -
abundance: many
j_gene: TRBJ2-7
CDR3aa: CAIKGDQSPYEQYF
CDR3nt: TGTGCCATCAAAGGGGACCAGTCCCCCTACGAGCAGTACTTC

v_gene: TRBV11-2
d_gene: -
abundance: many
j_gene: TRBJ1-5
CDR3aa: CASSLDFLGRGDQPQHF
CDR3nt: TGTGCCAGCAGCTTAGATTTTTTGGGCAGGGGTGATCAGCCCCAGCATTTT

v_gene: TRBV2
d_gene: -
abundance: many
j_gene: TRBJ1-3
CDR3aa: CASSDQGSVRGNTIYF
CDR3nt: TGTGCCAGCAGTGATCAGGGGTCGGTCCGGGGAAACACCATATATTTT

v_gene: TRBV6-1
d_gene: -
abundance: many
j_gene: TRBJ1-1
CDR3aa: CASSGRPRNTEAFF
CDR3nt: TGTGCCAGCAGTGGTCGCCCCAGGAACACTGAAGCTTTCTTT

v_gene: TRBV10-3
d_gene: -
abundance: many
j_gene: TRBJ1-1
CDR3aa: CAISDPGGGTEAFF
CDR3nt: TGTGCCATCAGTGACCCTGGGGGGGGCACTGAAGCTTTCTTT